The source of this TCR beta chain is a study of control samples from healthy donors and cancer patients (TCRdb year 2020). The method was the immunoSEQ multiplex PCR assay. This immuneACCESS table, as held by TCRdb, lists in-frame sequences with V and J called but not all clones. Of the missing ones, under half trace to an unresolved V gene in checked studies; the others have no known cause. Recorded for this sample are about 150,000 clones; roughly 94% of them occurred a single time. Approximately 14% of the sample is held by the ten biggest clonotypes. Comment on this clone: Its antigen remains unidentified. Base qualities are not at hand, and no much larger clone is one base apart.

Trimming leaves V shorter by 7 bases and J shorter by 9 bases, with the junction holding 9 bases beyond the gene matches. CDR1 and CDR2 are drawn from the germline V gene (reference sequence): GTSNPN, SVGIG. The CDR3 contains 12 residues, cysteine and phenylalanine counted. Only CDR3 DNA is held: 36 bases, read in frame from base 1. The rearrangement joined TRBV30 to TRBJ1-5; TRBD1 aligns with 7 central bases. The sequence derives from a man in his sixties with colorectal cancer. The source material was PBMCs. The bases read TGTGCCTACGACAGGGATGAAACGCCCCAGCATTTT. Its product reads: CAYDRDETPQHF.